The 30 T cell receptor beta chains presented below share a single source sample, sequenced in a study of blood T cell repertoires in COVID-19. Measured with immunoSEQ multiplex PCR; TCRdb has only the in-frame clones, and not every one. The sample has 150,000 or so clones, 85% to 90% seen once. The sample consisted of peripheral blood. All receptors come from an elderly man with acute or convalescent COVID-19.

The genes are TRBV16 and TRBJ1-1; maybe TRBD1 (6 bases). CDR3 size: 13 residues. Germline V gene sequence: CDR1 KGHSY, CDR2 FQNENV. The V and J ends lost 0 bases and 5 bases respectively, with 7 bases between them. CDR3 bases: TGTGCCAGCAGCCAATCCCAGGGGACTGAAGCTTTCTTT. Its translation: CASSQSQGTEAFF.

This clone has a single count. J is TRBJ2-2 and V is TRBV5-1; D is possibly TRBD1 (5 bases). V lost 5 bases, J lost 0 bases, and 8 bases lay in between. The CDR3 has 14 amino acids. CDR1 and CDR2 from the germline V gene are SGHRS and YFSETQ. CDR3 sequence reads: CASRTDTNTGELFF. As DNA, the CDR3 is TGCGCCAGCAGGACAGACACGAACACCGGGGAGCTGTTTTTT.

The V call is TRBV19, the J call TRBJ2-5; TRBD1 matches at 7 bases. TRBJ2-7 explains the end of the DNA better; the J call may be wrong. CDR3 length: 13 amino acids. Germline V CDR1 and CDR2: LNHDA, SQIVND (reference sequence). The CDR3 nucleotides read TGTGCCAGTAGTGAGAGGGGGCAGAACGAGCAGTACTTC. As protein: CASSERGQNEQYF.

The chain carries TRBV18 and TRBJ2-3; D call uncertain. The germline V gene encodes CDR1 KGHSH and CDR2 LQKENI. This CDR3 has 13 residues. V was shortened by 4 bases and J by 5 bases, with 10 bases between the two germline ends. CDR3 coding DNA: TGTGCCAGCTCACGATTGAGCCAAGATACGCAGTATTTT. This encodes CASSRLSQDTQYF.

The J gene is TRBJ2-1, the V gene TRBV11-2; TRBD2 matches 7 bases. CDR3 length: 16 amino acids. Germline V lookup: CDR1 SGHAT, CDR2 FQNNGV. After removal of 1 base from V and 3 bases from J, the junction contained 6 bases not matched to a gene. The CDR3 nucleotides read TGTGCCAGCAGCTTAGGCAGGACTAGGGTCTACAATGAGCAGTTCTTC. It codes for CASSLGRTRVYNEQFF.

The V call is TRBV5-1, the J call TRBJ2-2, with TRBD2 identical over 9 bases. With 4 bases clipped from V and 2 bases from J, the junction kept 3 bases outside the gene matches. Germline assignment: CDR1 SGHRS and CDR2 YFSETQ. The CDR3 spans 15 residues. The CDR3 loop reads CASSHLAGNTGELFF. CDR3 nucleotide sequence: TGCGCCAGCAGCCATCTAGCGGGAAACACCGGGGAGCTGTTTTTT. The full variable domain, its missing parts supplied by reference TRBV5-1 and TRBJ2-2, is KAGVTQTPRYLIKTRGQQVTLSCSPISGHRSVSWYQQTPGQGLQFLFEYFSETQRNKGNFPGRFSGRQFSNSRSEMNVSTLELGDSALYLCASSHLAGNTGELFFGEGSRLTVL.

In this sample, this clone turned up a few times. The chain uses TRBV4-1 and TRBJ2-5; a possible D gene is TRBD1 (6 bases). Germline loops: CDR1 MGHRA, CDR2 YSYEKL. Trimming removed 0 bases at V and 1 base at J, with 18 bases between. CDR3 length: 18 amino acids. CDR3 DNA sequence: TGCGCCAGCAGCCAAGAAGGCGTCAGGGGAAGAGCCCAAGAGACCCAGTACTTC. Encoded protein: CASSQEGVRGRAQETQYF.

The CDR3 coding sequence is TGTGCCAGTAGGGATAGGGGCAATGAGCAGTTCTTC. Encoded protein: CASRDRGNEQFF. The rearrangement links TRBV19 to TRBJ2-1, with D possibly TRBD1 on 5 matching bases. The CDR3 runs 12 residues. Germline V gives CDR1 LNHDA, CDR2 SQIVND (reference sequence). V gave up 6 bases and J gave up 6 bases, with 9 bases separating them.

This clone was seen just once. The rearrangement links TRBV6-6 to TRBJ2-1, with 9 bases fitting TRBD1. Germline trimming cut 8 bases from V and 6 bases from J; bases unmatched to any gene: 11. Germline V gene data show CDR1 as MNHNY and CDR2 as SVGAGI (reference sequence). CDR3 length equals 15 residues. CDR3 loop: CASLGAQGAGNEQFF. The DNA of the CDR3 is TGTGCCAGCCTTGGCGCACAGGGGGCCGGCAATGAGCAGTTCTTC.

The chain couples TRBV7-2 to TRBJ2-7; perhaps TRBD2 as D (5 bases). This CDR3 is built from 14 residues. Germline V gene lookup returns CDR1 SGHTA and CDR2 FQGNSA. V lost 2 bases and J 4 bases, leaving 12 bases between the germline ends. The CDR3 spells CASSLSTGWYEQYF. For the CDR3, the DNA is TGTGCCAGCAGCTTAAGTACGGGATGGTACGAGCAGTACTTC.

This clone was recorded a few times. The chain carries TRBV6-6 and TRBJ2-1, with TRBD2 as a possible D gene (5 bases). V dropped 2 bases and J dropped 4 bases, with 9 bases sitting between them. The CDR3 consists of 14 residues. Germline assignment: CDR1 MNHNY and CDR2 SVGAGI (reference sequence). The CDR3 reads CASSYGGLYNEQFF. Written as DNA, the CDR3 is TGTGCCAGCAGTTACGGCGGACTTTACAATGAGCAGTTCTTC.

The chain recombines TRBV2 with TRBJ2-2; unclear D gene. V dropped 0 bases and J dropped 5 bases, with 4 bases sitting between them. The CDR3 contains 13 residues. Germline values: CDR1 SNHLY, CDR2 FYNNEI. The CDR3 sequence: CASSEARTGELFF. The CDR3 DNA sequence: TGTGCCAGCAGTGAAGCGCGAACCGGGGAGCTGTTTTTT.

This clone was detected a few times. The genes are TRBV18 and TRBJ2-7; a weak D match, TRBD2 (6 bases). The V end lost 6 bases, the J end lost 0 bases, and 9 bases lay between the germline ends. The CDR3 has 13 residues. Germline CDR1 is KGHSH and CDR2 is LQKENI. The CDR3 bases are TGTGCCAGCTCTATAGCGGCCTCCTACGAGCAGTACTTC. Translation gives CASSIAASYEQYF.

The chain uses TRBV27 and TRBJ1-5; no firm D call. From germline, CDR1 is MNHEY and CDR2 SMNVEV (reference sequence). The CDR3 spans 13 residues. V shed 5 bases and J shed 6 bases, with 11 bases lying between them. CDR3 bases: TGTGCCAGCAGTGTCAGGCTGGGTCAGCCCCAGCATTTT. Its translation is CASSVRLGQPQHF.

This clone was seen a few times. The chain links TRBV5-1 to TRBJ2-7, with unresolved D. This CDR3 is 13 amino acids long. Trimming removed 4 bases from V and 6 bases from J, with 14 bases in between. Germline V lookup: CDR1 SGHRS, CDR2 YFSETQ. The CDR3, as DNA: TGCGCCAGCAGCACGGCGACAACCCCCGAGCAGTACTTC. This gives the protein CASSTATTPEQYF. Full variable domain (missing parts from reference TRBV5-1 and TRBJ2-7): KAGVTQTPRYLIKTRGQQVTLSCSPISGHRSVSWYQQTPGQGLQFLFEYFSETQRNKGNFPGRFSGRQFSNSRSEMNVSTLELGDSALYLCASSTATTPEQYFGPGTRLTVT.

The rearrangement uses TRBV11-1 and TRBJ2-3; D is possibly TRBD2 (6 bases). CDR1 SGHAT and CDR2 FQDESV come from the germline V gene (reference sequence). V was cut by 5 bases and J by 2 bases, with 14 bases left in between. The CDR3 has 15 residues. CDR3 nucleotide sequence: TGTGCCAGCAGCAAACGACTAGAAAACACAGATACGCAGTATTTT. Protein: CASSKRLENTDTQYF. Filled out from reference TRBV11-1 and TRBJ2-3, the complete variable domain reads EAEVAQSPRYKITEKSQAVAFWCDPISGHATLYWYRQILGQGPELLVQFQDESVVDDSQLPKDRFSAERLKGVDSTLKIQPAELGDSAMYLCASSKRLENTDTQYFGPGTRLTVL.

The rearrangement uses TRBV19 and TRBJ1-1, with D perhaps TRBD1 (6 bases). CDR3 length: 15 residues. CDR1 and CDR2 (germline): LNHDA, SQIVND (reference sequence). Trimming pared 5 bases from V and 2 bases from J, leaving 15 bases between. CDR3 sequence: CASSFGQLFNTEAFF. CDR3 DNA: TGTGCCAGTAGTTTTGGACAGCTTTTTAACACTGAAGCTTTCTTT. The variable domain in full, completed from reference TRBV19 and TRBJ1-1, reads DGGITQSPKYLFRKEGQNVTLSCEQNLNHDAMYWYRQDPGQGLRLIYYSQIVNDFQKGDIAEGYSVSREKKESFPLTVTSAQKNPTAFYLCASSFGQLFNTEAFFGQGTRLTVV.

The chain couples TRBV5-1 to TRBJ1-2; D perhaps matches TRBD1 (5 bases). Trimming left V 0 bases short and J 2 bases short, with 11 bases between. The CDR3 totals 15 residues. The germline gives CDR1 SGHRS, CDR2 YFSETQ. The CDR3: CASSLVAGGNYGYTF. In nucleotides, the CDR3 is TGCGCCAGCAGCTTGGTTGCCGGGGGAAACTATGGCTACACCTTC.

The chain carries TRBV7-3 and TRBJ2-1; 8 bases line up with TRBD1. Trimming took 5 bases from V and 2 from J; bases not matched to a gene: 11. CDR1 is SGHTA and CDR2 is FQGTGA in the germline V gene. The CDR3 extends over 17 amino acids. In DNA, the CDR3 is TGTGCCAGCAGCCCGCAGGGGGCCCTTACAACCTACAATGAGCAGTTCTTC. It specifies CASSPQGALTTYNEQFF.

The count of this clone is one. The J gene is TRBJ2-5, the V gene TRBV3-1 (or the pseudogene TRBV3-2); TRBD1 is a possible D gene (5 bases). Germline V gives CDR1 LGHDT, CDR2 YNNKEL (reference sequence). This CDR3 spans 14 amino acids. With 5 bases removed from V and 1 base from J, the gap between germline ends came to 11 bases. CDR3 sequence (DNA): TGTGCCAGCAGCGTACAGGTAATCCAAGAGACCCAGTACTTC. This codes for CASSVQVIQETQYF.

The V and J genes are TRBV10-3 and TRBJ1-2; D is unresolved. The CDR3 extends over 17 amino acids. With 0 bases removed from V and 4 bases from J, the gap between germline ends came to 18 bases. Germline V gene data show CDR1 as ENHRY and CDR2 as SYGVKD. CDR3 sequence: CAISESLAASLTYGYTF. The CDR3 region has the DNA TGTGCCATCAGTGAGTCGTTGGCAGCGTCTCTTACCTATGGCTACACCTTC.

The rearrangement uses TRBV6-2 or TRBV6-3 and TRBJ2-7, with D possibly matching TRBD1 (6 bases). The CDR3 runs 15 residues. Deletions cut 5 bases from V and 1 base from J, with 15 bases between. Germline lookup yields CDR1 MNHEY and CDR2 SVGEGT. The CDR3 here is CASSHKLQGSYEQYF. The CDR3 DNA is TGTGCCAGCAGTCACAAACTTCAGGGGTCCTACGAGCAGTACTTC.

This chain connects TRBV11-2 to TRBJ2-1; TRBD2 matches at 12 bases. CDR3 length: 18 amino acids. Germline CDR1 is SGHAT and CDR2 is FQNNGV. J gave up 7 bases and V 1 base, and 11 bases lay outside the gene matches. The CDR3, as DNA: TGTGCCAGCAGCTTAGTCATTCCTAGCGGGAGGGCCTTGAATGAGCAGTTCTTC. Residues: CASSLVIPSGRALNEQFF.

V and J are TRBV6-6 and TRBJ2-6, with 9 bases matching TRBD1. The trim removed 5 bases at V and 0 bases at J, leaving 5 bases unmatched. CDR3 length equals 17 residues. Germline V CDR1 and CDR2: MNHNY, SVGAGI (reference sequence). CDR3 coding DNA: TGTGCCAGCAGTCGACAGGGGGTCAACTCTGGGGCCAACGTCCTGACTTTC. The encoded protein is CASSRQGVNSGANVLTF.

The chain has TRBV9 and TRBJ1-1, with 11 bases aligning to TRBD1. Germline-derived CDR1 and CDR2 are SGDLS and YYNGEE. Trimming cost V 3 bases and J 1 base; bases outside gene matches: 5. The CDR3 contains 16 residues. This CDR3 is CASSEGTGGKNTEAFF. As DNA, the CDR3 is TGTGCCAGCAGCGAGGGGACAGGGGGGAAGAACACTGAAGCTTTCTTT.

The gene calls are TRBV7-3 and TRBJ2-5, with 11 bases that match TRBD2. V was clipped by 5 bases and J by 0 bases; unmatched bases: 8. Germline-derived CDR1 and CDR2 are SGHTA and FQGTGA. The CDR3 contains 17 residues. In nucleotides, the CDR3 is TGTGCCAGCAGCCCGGGGACTAGCGGAGTGTACCAAGAGACCCAGTACTTC. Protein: CASSPGTSGVYQETQYF.

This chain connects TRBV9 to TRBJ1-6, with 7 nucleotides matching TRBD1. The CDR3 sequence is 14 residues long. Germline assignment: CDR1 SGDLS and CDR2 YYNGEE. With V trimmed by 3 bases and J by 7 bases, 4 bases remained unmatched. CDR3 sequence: CASSAGTANSPLHF. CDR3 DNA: TGTGCCAGCAGCGCCGGGACAGCGAATTCACCCCTCCACTTT.

CDR3 in amino acids: CASSPGQGAVGNQPQHF. The CDR3 DNA follows: TGTGCCAGCAGCCCAGGACAGGGGGCTGTGGGCAATCAGCCCCAGCATTTT. The chain is built from TRBV7-2 and TRBJ1-5; 11 bases match TRBD1. The germline gives CDR1 SGHTA, CDR2 FQGNSA. The CDR3 is made up of 17 amino acids. Germline trimming cut 5 bases from V and 2 bases from J; bases unmatched to any gene: 8.

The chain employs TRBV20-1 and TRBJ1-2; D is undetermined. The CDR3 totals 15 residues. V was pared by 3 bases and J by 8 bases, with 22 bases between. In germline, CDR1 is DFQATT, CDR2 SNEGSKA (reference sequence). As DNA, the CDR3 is TGCAGTGCTAGTAAAGCTAGTGGATACAACGTAGGCTACACCTTC. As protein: CSASKASGYNVGYTF.

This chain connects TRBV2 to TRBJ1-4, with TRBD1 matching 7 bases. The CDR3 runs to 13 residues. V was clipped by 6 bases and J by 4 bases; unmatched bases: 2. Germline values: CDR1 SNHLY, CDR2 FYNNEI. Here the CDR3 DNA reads TGTGCCAGCAGCGGGACAGTTAATGAAAAACTGTTTTTT. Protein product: CASSGTVNEKLFF.